This T cell receptor (beta chain) was identified during a study of human T cells and chemical hapten exposure. Treatment noted: therapeutic diphenylcyclopropenone sensitization with weekly scalp DPC. CDR1 is SGDLS and CDR2 is YYNGEE in the germline V gene. V lost 0 bases and J 1 base, leaving 10 bases between the germline ends. The CDR3 extends over 15 amino acids. In the library, unique molecular identifiers were attached to individual cDNA molecules. Each CDR3 protein is one row after TCRdb ran MiXCR on the reads. The table lists about 5,300 distinct CDR3 sequences, approximately 60% of them singletons.

Source: whole blood, taken before DPC sensitization or 2, 6, or about 24 weeks after (not recorded which). The chain recombines TRBV9 with TRBJ2-5; no definite D call. This receptor was taken from an adult with alopecia areata. Some clones in this sample may be carry-over from other donors' samples. This table probably holds off-target reads from a library built for another chain. The CDR3: CASSVAPDLQETQYF. The DNA for the CDR3 is TGTGCCAGCAGCGTAGCTCCAGACCTCCAAGAGACCCAGTACTTC.